These T cell receptor beta chains were read from a single sample in a study of shared clonotypes between healthy human individuals. Sequenced by immunoSEQ multiplex PCR; TCRdb stores in-frame clones only, minus some. The sample holds approximately 2,000,000 clones, approximately 90% seen once. The sample comprised naive CD4+ T cells from PBMCs. All receptors derive from a man younger than 35 in good health. Some clones in this sample may be carry-over from other donors' samples. CDR3s include the opening cysteine and the closing phenylalanine or tryptophan. D genes are given only for firm matches. Some rows have no size entry. The others give once, few or many, or a class for an expanded clone.

d_gene: -; v_gene: TRBV6-6; j_gene: TRBJ1-4; len: 15; abundance: -; CDR3nt: TGTGCCAGCAGCCCTCGGACAGCCTCAAATGAAAAACTGTTTTTT; CDR3aa: CASSPRTASNEKLFF
d_gene: -; v_gene: TRBV6-6; j_gene: TRBJ2-1; len: 16; abundance: -; CDR3nt: TGTGCCAGCAGTTATAACTTGCGCCAGGGCGGCAATGAGCAGTTCTTC; CDR3aa: CASSYNLRQGGNEQFF
d_gene: -; v_gene: TRBV28; j_gene: TRBJ2-7; len: 12; abundance: -; CDR3nt: TGTGCCAGCAGTTATCGTACCTACGAGCAGTACTTC; CDR3aa: CASSYRTYEQYF
d_gene: -; v_gene: TRBV7-2; j_gene: TRBJ1-2; len: 15; abundance: -; CDR3nt: TGTGCCAGCACCCCATTTAAGGGGGGTAACTATGGCTACACCTTC; CDR3aa: CASTPFKGGNYGYTF
d_gene: TRBD1; v_gene: TRBV9; j_gene: TRBJ1-2; len: 14; abundance: -; CDR3nt: TGTGCCAGCGGACGACAGGGGCCTAACTATGGCTACACCTTC; CDR3aa: CASGRQGPNYGYTF
d_gene: TRBD1; v_gene: TRBV5-6; j_gene: TRBJ2-1; len: 15; abundance: once; CDR3nt: TGTGCCAGCAGCAAGGACAGGGGGTCCTACAATGAGCAGTTCTTC; CDR3aa: CASSKDRGSYNEQFF
d_gene: TRBD2; v_gene: TRBV9; j_gene: TRBJ2-7; len: 14; abundance: -; CDR3nt: TGTGCCAGCGCCCCTAGCGGGAGTAACTACGAGCAGTACTTC; CDR3aa: CASAPSGSNYEQYF
d_gene: -; v_gene: TRBV6-6; j_gene: TRBJ1-2; len: 12; abundance: -; CDR3nt: TGTGCCAGCAGTACAGCTAACTATGGCTACACCTTC; CDR3aa: CASSTANYGYTF
d_gene: -; v_gene: TRBV29-1; j_gene: TRBJ1-3; len: 16; abundance: -; CDR3nt: TGCAGCGTTGAAGAGGGGAGACAGAGCTCTGGAAACACCATATATTTT; CDR3aa: CSVEEGRQSSGNTIYF
d_gene: -; v_gene: TRBV5-5; j_gene: TRBJ2-7; len: 15; abundance: -; CDR3nt: TGTGCCAGCAGCTTCGGGGACATTAGTTCCTACGAGCAGTACTTC; CDR3aa: CASSFGDISSYEQYF
d_gene: -; v_gene: TRBV30; j_gene: TRBJ2-2; len: 14; abundance: -; CDR3nt: TGTGCCTGGAGTGTAGGACTTAACACCGGGGAGCTGTTTTTT; CDR3aa: CAWSVGLNTGELFF
d_gene: TRBD1; v_gene: TRBV19; j_gene: TRBJ1-2; len: 14; abundance: -; CDR3nt: TGTGCCAGTAGAACAGGGGGCTCGGACTATGGCTACACCTTC; CDR3aa: CASRTGGSDYGYTF
d_gene: -; v_gene: TRBV11-2; j_gene: TRBJ1-2; len: 15; abundance: -; CDR3nt: TGTGCCAGCAGCTTAGAGCCGAGGGGGGCGGGCGGCTACACCTTC; CDR3aa: CASSLEPRGAGGYTF
d_gene: -; v_gene: TRBV6-5; j_gene: TRBJ2-7; len: 13; abundance: -; CDR3nt: TGTGCCAGCGGGCGGGACTTCTCCTACGAGCAGTACTTC; CDR3aa: CASGRDFSYEQYF
d_gene: TRBD1; v_gene: TRBV5-4; j_gene: TRBJ2-7; len: 17; abundance: -; CDR3nt: TGTGCCAGCAGCCTTGCACCTCTAGGACAGGGAGCCTACGAGCAGTACTTC; CDR3aa: CASSLAPLGQGAYEQYF